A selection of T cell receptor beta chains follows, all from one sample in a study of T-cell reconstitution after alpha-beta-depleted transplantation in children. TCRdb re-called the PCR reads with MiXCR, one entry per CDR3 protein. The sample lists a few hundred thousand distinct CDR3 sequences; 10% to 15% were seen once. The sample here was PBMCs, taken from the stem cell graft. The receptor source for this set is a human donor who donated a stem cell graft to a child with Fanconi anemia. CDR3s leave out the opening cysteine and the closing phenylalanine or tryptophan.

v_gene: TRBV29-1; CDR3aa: SAGTAPEAF
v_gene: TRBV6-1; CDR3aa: ASRGTVIGNTIY
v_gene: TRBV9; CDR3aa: ASSPAGDIGAPLH
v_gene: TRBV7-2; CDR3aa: ASSLAWDRPQH
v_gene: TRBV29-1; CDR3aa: SVDEQGLDGYT
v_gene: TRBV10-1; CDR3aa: ASTSAGLAGTGELF
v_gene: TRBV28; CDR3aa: ASRPVELEKLF
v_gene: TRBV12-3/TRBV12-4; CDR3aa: ASSFEQGGETQY
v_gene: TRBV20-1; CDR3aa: SARRDSQRAEAF
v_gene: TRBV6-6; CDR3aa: ASRGLLRNEQF